The TCR beta chain described here comes from a study of response to subunit inactivated influenza vaccine. General study findings and limits: Each seasonal influenza vaccination recruits few new T cells, the authors suggested.

This clonotype was observed many times. Its antigen is as yet unknown. TCRdb ran MiXCR on the RT-PCR reads and lists one entry per CDR3 protein. The sample includes fewer than 600,000 distinct CDR3 sequences, 6.5% to 8% seen only once; the top ten take over 10%. This TCR came from a man aged 45-69 years who received an inactivated influenza vaccine. The source was PBMCs from blood, collected roughly 24 months after vaccination.

The CDR3 loop reads CATSDSGQVNTEAFF. In DNA, the CDR3 is TGTGCCACCAGTGATTCGGGCCAGGTGAACACTGAAGCTTTCTTT. This chain uses TRBV24-1 with TRBJ1-1; D is ambiguous. This CDR3 is built from 15 residues. Germline lookup yields CDR1 KGHDR and CDR2 SFDVKD. V dropped 2 bases and J dropped 0 bases, with 9 bases sitting between them.